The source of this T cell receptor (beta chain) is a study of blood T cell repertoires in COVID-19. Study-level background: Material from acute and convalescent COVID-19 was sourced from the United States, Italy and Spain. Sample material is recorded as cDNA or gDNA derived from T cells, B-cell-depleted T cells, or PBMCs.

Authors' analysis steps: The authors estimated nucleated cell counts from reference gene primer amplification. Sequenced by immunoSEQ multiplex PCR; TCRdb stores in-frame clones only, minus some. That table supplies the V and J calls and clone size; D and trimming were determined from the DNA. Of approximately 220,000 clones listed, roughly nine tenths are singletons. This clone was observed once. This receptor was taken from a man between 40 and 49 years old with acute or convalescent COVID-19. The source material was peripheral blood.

Written as DNA, the CDR3 is TGTGCCAGTACCAGCGGGGTGACAGGGGGGGATTTCCAAGAGACCCAGTACTTC. Protein: CASTSGVTGGDFQETQYF. This sequence joins TRBV19 and TRBJ2-5, with 9 bases that match TRBD1. The V and J ends lost 7 bases and 1 base, in that order; junction bases with no gene match: 16. CDR3 length equals 18 residues. Germline V gene sequence: CDR1 LNHDA, CDR2 SQIVND (reference sequence).